The 31 T cell receptor beta chains in this list originate from one sample, sequenced in a study of shared clonotypes between healthy human individuals. Clones were read by immunoSEQ multiplex PCR, and TCRdb kept only the in-frame ones, dropping some. The data hold some 1,900,000 clones, with approximately 95% observed a single time. The naive CD8 subset, CD45RO-negative cells positively selected for CCR7, excluded terminally differentiated effector memory CD45RA+ cells. Sequenced sample: naive CD8+ T cells sorted from blood. The receptors derive from a young man in good health.

The gene calls are TRBV19 and TRBJ1-2; D not certain. Germline V gene lookup returns CDR1 LNHDA and CDR2 SQIVND (reference sequence). CDR3 length: 12 amino acids. Trimming took off 5 bases at V and 4 bases at J, with 8 bases between the two ends. CDR3 in DNA: TGTGCCAGTAGTGCTTCTATCTATGGCTACACCTTC. It yields the protein CASSASIYGYTF.

This sequence joins TRBV6-5 and TRBJ2-7, with 7 bases identical to TRBD2. The CDR3 is 14 amino acids. The trim removed 3 bases at V and 2 bases at J, leaving 4 bases unmatched. The V gene's germline CDR1 is MNHEY and CDR2 SVGAGI. The CDR3 protein is CASSYGLAAYEQYF. As DNA, the CDR3 is TGTGCCAGCAGTTATGGGCTAGCGGCCTACGAGCAGTACTTC.

The rearrangement uses TRBV7-6 and TRBJ1-5, with TRBD1 as a possible D gene (6 bases). Deletions cut 5 bases from V and 4 bases from J, with 21 bases between. The CDR3 is made up of 17 amino acids. The germline CDR1 and CDR2 sequences are SGHVS and FNYEAQ. In nucleotides, the CDR3 is TGTGCCAGCAGCCCGGACAGTCGAGGGCTTTCGAATCAGCCCCAGCATTTT. Translation gives CASSPDSRGLSNQPQHF.

The rearrangement uses TRBV28 and TRBJ2-5, with 7 bases identical to TRBD1. Germline V gives CDR1 MDHEN, CDR2 SYDVKM. CDR3 length equals 16 residues. With 3 bases clipped from V and 0 bases from J, the junction kept 7 bases outside the gene matches. This CDR3 reads CASSFETGSYQETQYF. The CDR3 bases are TGTGCCAGCAGTTTTGAGACAGGGTCGTACCAAGAGACCCAGTACTTC. The full variable domain, in which reference TRBV28 and TRBJ2-5 provide the parts outside the CDR3, is DVKVTQSSRYLVKRTGEKVFLECVQDMDHENMFWYRQDPGLGLRLIYFSYDVKMKEKGDIPEGYSVSREKKERFSLILESASTNQTSMYLCASSFETGSYQETQYFGPGTRLLVL.

This chain links TRBV4-1 with TRBJ2-7; 10 bases line up with TRBD1. Germline CDR1 MGHRA, CDR2 YSYEKL. The CDR3 covers 13 residues. The V gene end was trimmed by 9 bases and the J gene end by 2 bases; junction bases not matched to a gene: 4. The CDR3 DNA follows: TGCGCCAGTAGACAGGGGGCGGCCTACGAGCAGTACTTC. Its translation is CASRQGAAYEQYF.

V is TRBV27 and J is TRBJ2-2; D gene uncertain. The CDR3 has 16 residues. Trimming took 6 bases from V and 1 from J, leaving 15 bases between them. The germline CDR1 and CDR2 sequences are MNHEY and SMNVEV (reference sequence). CDR3 in DNA: TGTGCCAGCAGAACCTGGTTGACGGAGAACACCGGGGAGCTGTTTTTT. Amino acid sequence: CASRTWLTENTGELFF.

On this clone itself: Given a far larger clone just one base away, this is likely a sequencing read error. J is TRBJ1-5 and V is TRBV27; D is unresolved. CDR1 and CDR2 (germline): MNHEY, SMNVEV (reference sequence). Trimming took 6 bases from V and 4 from J, leaving 7 bases between them. The CDR3 contains 12 residues. The CDR3 DNA follows: TGTGCCAGCAGAGAAGGGAATCAGCCCCAGCATTTT. Its protein is CASREGNQPQHF.

This clone was seen once. The V gene is TRBV4-3, the J gene TRBJ2-2; D unclear. The CDR3 totals 14 residues. Germline-derived CDR1 and CDR2 are LGHNA and YSLEER. Deletions cut 0 bases from V and 3 bases from J, with 5 bases between. CDR3 in amino acids: CASSQDWYTGELFF. The CDR3 nucleotides read TGCGCCAGCAGCCAAGATTGGTACACCGGGGAGCTGTTTTTT.

The rearrangement joins TRBV28 to TRBJ2-7; D perhaps matches TRBD2 (5 bases). Trimming shortened V by 6 bases and J by 3 bases, and 12 bases separated the two germline ends. The CDR3 has 13 amino acids. CDR1 is MDHEN and CDR2 is SYDVKM in the germline V gene. CDR3 in DNA: TGTGCCAGCAGGCCCAGAGGGATCTACGAGCAGTACTTC. This encodes CASRPRGIYEQYF.

The chain uses TRBV29-1 and TRBJ2-7, with 7 bases that match TRBD1. The V gene end was trimmed by 6 bases and the J gene end by 3 bases; junction bases not matched to a gene: 11. CDR1 and CDR2 (germline): SQVTM, ANQGSEA. This CDR3 comprises 14 residues. DNA for the CDR3: TGCAGCGTCCTGACAGGGAGTTTTCTCTACGAGCAGTACTTC. It translates to CSVLTGSFLYEQYF.

The genes are TRBV7-2 and TRBJ2-1; D unresolved. Germline CDR1 reads SGHTA; CDR2 reads FQGNSA. Trimming left V 2 bases short and J 1 base short, with 0 bases between. The CDR3 is made up of 12 amino acids. This CDR3 is CASSLSYNEQFF. As DNA, the CDR3 is TGTGCCAGCAGCTTATCCTACAATGAGCAGTTCTTC. Looking up the rest from reference TRBV7-2 and TRBJ2-1 gives the full variable domain: GAGVSQSPSNKVTEKGKDVELRCDPISGHTALYWYRQSLGQGLEFLIYFQGNSAPDKSGLPSDRFSAERTGGSVSTLTIQRTQQEDSAVYLCASSLSYNEQFFGPGTRLTVL.

This chain joins TRBV7-9 and TRBJ1-5; weak D call: TRBD1 (6 bases). The CDR3 sequence is 14 residues long. V dropped 8 bases and J dropped 3 bases, with 14 bases sitting between them. CDR1 is SEHNR and CDR2 is FQNEAQ in the germline V gene (reference sequence). CDR3 protein: CASAEGGSNQPQHF. The DNA of the CDR3 is TGTGCCAGCGCTGAGGGGGGCTCCAATCAGCCCCAGCATTTT.

Here the CDR3 DNA reads TGTGCCAGCAGCTCACCAACAGGGCGACACGGCTACACCTTC. It specifies CASSSPTGRHGYTF. The chain is built from TRBV13 and TRBJ1-2; D may be TRBD1 (6 bases). The CDR3 has 14 residues. Germline V lookup: CDR1 PRHDT, CDR2 FYEKMQ (reference sequence). V was cut by 4 bases and J by 8 bases, with 17 bases left in between.

This sequence joins TRBV27 and TRBJ1-5; 7 bases line up with TRBD1. V was clipped by 5 bases and J by 5 bases; unmatched bases: 12. CDR3 length: 16 residues. CDR1 is MNHEY and CDR2 is SMNVEV in the germline V gene (reference sequence). CDR3 DNA: TGTGCCAGCAGTGCCTCCACAGGGGAATTTTATCAGCCCCAGCATTTT. Translation gives CASSASTGEFYQPQHF.

The CDR3, as DNA: TGTGCCAGCAGTCCATCCTCAGGACAGGTTCTGGACGAGCAGTACTTC. Its translation is CASSPSSGQVLDEQYF. The chain carries TRBV27 and TRBJ2-7; 7 bases fit TRBD1. Germline V gene lookup returns CDR1 MNHEY and CDR2 SMNVEV (reference sequence). CDR3 length: 16 amino acids. V shed 5 bases and J 5 bases; nucleotides not matched to a gene: 15.

Remarks on this clone: The identical CDR3 is also encoded by other nucleotide sequences in the sample. The chain has TRBV27 and TRBJ2-6; D possibly corresponds to TRBD1 (6 bases). Germline lookup yields CDR1 MNHEY and CDR2 SMNVEV (reference sequence). The CDR3 totals 16 residues. Trimming left V 1 base short and J 0 bases short, with 7 bases between. The CDR3 bases are TGTGCCAGCAGTTTATGGGGGCCCTCTGGGGCCAACGTCCTGACTTTC. Translating gives CASSLWGPSGANVLTF.

CDR3 in amino acids: CASSWGSSEAFF. For the CDR3, the DNA is TGTGCCAGCAGTTGGGGATCGTCTGAAGCTTTCTTT. The chain has TRBV25-1 and TRBJ1-1; D gene unclear. Germline CDR1 and CDR2: MGHDK and SYGVNS. CDR3 length equals 12 residues. The germline V and J ends were trimmed by 5 bases and 6 bases, with 10 bases remaining between them.

Only one count was recorded for this clone. The V gene is TRBV27, the J gene TRBJ1-1; D gene ambiguous. This CDR3 is built from 14 residues. Germline V CDR1 and CDR2: MNHEY, SMNVEV (reference sequence). Deletions cut 5 bases from V and 3 bases from J, with 13 bases between. The CDR3 sequence is CASSLISLDTEAFF. In DNA, the CDR3 is TGTGCCAGCAGTCTCATCTCCCTAGACACTGAAGCTTTCTTT.

The gene calls are TRBV4-3 and TRBJ2-7, with 9 bases lining up with TRBD1. Germline V gives CDR1 LGHNA, CDR2 YSLEER. This CDR3 comprises 14 residues. Losses at the gene ends were 5 bases for V and 2 bases for J; bases not matched to a gene: 4. The CDR3 sequence is CASSYGTGTYEQYF. In DNA form, the CDR3 reads TGCGCCAGCAGCTATGGGACAGGGACCTACGAGCAGTACTTC.

CDR3 coding DNA: TGCGCCAGCAGCCAAGATCCTCCCGGGACTAGCGGGGTGAACACCGGGGAGCTGTTTTTT. Its translation: CASSQDPPGTSGVNTGELFF. This rearrangement joins TRBV4-1 to TRBJ2-2, with 13 bases fitting TRBD2. With 0 bases clipped from V and 1 base from J, the junction kept 8 bases outside the gene matches. Per germline, CDR1 MGHRA and CDR2 YSYEKL. This CDR3 region has 20 residues.

CDR3 sequence reads: CASSVGDRGFTGELFF. In DNA, the CDR3 is TGTGCCAGCAGCGTAGGAGACAGGGGGTTCACCGGGGAGCTGTTTTTT. V usage is TRBV9 and J usage is TRBJ2-2, with 9 bases that match TRBD1. The CDR3 loop spans 16 amino acids. Germline loops: CDR1 SGDLS, CDR2 YYNGEE. The J segment lost 4 bases and the V segment lost 0 bases, leaving 4 bases of the junction unmatched. The whole variable domain, remainder taken from reference TRBV9 and TRBJ2-2, is DSGVTQTPKHLITATGQRVTLRCSPRSGDLSVYWYQQSLDQGLQFLIQYYNGEERAKGNILERFSAQQFPDLHSELNLSSLELGDSALYFCASSVGDRGFTGELFFGEGSRLTVL.

This clone was detected only once. The gene calls are TRBV10-1 and TRBJ2-2, with 7 positions matching TRBD2. The trim removed 2 bases at V and 4 bases at J, leaving 7 bases unmatched. The CDR3 is made up of 16 amino acids. Germline-derived CDR1 and CDR2 are WNHNN and SYGVQD (reference sequence). The CDR3 sequence is CASSETSAWATGELFF. The CDR3 bases are TGCGCCAGCAGTGAGACTAGCGCTTGGGCCACCGGGGAGCTGTTTTTT.

The genes are TRBV19 and TRBJ1-2; D not resolved. The germline CDR1 and CDR2 sequences are LNHDA and SQIVND (reference sequence). This CDR3 has 14 amino acids. V lost 7 bases, J lost 4 bases, and 16 bases lay in between. CDR3 residues: CASKGKTEFYGYTF. In nucleotides, the CDR3 is TGTGCCAGTAAGGGTAAAACAGAGTTCTATGGCTACACCTTC.

The chain uses TRBV7-9 and TRBJ2-7; D may be TRBD1 or TRBD2 (5 bases each). Germline CDR1 SEHNR, CDR2 FQNEAQ (reference sequence). The CDR3 covers 14 residues. V lost 3 bases and J lost 4, with 13 bases in between. CDR3 DNA: TGTGCCAGCAGCTTTTCGGGACGCTTATACGAGCAGTACTTC. Translated, it gives CASSFSGRLYEQYF.

CDR3 loop: CASSRTGQGIGKLFF. As DNA, the CDR3 is TGTGCCAGCAGCCGAACAGGACAGGGAATTGGGAAACTGTTTTTT. The chain uses TRBV11-2 and TRBJ1-4, with TRBD1 matching over 8 bases. This CDR3 is 15 amino acids long. J was trimmed by 11 bases and V by 5 bases; bases with no gene match: 13. CDR1 is SGHAT, CDR2 FQNNGV, per germline.

The chain joins TRBV2 to TRBJ2-5; possibly TRBD1 or TRBD2 for D (5 bases each). CDR1 and CDR2 (germline): SNHLY, FYNNEI. Deletions cut 7 bases from V and 0 bases from J, with 9 bases between. The CDR3 runs to 13 residues. CDR3: CASMGTYQETQYF. The CDR3 nucleotides read TGTGCCAGCATGGGGACGTACCAAGAGACCCAGTACTTC.

Of note for this clone: Other nucleotide sequences from this sample produce the same CDR3. V usage is TRBV11-2 and J usage is TRBJ2-7; D not certain. Germline-derived CDR1 and CDR2 are SGHAT and FQNNGV. The CDR3 is made up of 13 amino acids. V was shortened by 5 bases and J by 0 bases, with 8 bases between the two germline ends. The CDR3 protein is CASSPGRSYEQYF. The CDR3 DNA sequence: TGTGCCAGCAGCCCCGGCCGCTCCTACGAGCAGTACTTC.

As regards this clone: Additional DNA sequences in this sample encode the identical CDR3. The chain combines TRBV5-6 with TRBJ1-3; unclear D gene. Per the germline V gene, CDR1 is SGHDT and CDR2 is YYEEEE. Trimming shortened V by 0 bases and J by 4 bases, and 8 bases separated the two germline ends. This CDR3 has 14 residues. CDR3 amino acids: CASSLGASGNTIYF. The CDR3 DNA follows: TGTGCCAGCAGCTTGGGGGCGTCCGGAAACACCATATATTTT.

V is TRBV27 and J is TRBJ2-7, with D possibly TRBD1 on 6 matching bases. Germline-derived CDR1 and CDR2 are MNHEY and SMNVEV (reference sequence). Trimming took off 5 bases at V and 5 bases at J, with 13 bases between the two ends. CDR3 length equals 13 residues. The CDR3 protein is CASSAQGAHEQYF. DNA for the CDR3: TGTGCCAGCAGTGCACAGGGAGCCCACGAGCAGTACTTC.

The gene calls are TRBV27 and TRBJ2-5, with 8 bases lining up with TRBD2. The CDR3 extends over 15 amino acids. V dropped 9 bases and J dropped 4; count of bases not matched to a gene: 13. In germline, CDR1 is MNHEY, CDR2 SMNVEV (reference sequence). CDR3 loop: CASSPGGAGGETQYF. CDR3 coding DNA: TGTGCCAGTTCACCGGGGGGGGCAGGTGGAGAGACCCAGTACTTC.

V gene TRBV11-2 combines with J gene TRBJ2-5, with 7 bases lining up with TRBD1. Germline V gives CDR1 SGHAT, CDR2 FQNNGV. The CDR3 length is 16 residues. The junction had 9 bases not matched to a gene; V was cut back by 1 base and J by 4 bases. The CDR3 protein is CASSLAAGGWRETQYF. The CDR3 bases are TGTGCCAGCAGCTTAGCGGCAGGGGGTTGGCGAGAGACCCAGTACTTC.